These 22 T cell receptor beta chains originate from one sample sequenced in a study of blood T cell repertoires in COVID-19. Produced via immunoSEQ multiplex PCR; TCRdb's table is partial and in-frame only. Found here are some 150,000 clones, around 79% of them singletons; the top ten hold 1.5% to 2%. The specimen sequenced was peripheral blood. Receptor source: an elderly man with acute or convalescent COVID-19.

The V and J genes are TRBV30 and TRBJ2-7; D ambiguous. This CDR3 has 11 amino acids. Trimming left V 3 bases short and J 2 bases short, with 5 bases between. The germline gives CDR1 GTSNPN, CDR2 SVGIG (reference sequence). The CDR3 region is CAWSQAYEQYF. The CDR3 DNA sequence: TGTGCCTGGAGCCAGGCCTACGAGCAGTACTTC.

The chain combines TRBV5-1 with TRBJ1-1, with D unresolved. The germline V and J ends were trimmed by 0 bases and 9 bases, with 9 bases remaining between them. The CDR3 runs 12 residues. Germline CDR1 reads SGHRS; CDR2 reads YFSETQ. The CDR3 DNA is TGCGCCAGCAGCTTGGATTTCCAGAAAGCTTTCTTT. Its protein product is CASSLDFQKAFF. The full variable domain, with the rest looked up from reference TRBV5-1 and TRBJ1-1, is KAGVTQTPRYLIKTRGQQVTLSCSPISGHRSVSWYQQTPGQGLQFLFEYFSETQRNKGNFPGRFSGRQFSNSRSEMNVSTLELGDSALYLCASSLDFQKAFFGQGTRLTVV.

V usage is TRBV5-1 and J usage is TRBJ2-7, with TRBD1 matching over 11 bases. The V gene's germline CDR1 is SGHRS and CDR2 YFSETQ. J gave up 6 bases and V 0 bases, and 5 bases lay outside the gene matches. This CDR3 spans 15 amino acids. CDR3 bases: TGCGCCAGCAGCTTGGGAGGACAGGGGGCTTCCGAGCAGTACTTC. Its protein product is CASSLGGQGASEQYF.

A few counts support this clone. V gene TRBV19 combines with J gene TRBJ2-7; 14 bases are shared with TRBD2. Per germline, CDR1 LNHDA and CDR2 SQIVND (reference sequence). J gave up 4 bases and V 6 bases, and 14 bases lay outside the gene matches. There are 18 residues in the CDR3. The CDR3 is CASSPWGRTSGGKYEQYF. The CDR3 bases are TGTGCCAGTAGCCCCTGGGGCCGGACTAGCGGGGGGAAATACGAGCAGTACTTC.

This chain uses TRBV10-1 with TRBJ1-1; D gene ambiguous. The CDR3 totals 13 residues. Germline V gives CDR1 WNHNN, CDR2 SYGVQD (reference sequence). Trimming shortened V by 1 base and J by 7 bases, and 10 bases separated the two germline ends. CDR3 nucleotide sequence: TGCGCCAGCAGTGAGTTTCGACGGGATGAAGCTTTCTTT. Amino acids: CASSEFRRDEAFF.

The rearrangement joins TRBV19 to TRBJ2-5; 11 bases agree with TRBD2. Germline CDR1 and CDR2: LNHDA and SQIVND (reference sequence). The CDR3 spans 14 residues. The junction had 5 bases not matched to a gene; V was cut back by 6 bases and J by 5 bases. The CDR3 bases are TGTGCCAGTAGGAAAACTAGCGGGGGTGAGACCCAGTACTTC. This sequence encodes CASRKTSGGETQYF.

The CDR3 reads CASSSRPGEQFF. As DNA, the CDR3 is TGTGCCAGCAGCTCCCGGCCAGGGGAGCAGTTCTTC. The J gene is TRBJ2-1, the V gene TRBV11-3; a weak D match, TRBD1 (5 bases). Per the germline V gene, CDR1 is SGHNT and CDR2 is YENEEA. Trimming cost V 4 bases and J 10 bases, with 11 bases left between them. There are 12 residues in the CDR3.

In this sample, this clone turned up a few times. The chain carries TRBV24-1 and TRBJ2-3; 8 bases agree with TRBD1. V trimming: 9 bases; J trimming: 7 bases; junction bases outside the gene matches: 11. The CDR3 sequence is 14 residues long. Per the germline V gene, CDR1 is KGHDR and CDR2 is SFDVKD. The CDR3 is CATSETGGRNTQYF. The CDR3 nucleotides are TGTGCCACCTCGGAAACAGGGGGTCGAAATACGCAGTATTTT.

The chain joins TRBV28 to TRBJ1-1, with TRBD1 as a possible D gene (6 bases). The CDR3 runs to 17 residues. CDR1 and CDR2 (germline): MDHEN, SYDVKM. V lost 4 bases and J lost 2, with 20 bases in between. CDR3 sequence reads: CASSSRREGVVNTEAFF. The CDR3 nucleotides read TGTGCCAGCAGTTCCCGACGGGAGGGGGTCGTTAACACTGAAGCTTTCTTT.

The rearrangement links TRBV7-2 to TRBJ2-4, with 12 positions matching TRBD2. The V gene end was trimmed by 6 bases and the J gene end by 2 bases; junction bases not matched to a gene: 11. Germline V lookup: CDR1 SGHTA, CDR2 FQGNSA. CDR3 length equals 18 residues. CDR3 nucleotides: TGTGCCAGCAGTTATCTACCTAGCGGGGGGGTATCCAAAAACATTCAGTACTTC. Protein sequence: CASSYLPSGGVSKNIQYF.

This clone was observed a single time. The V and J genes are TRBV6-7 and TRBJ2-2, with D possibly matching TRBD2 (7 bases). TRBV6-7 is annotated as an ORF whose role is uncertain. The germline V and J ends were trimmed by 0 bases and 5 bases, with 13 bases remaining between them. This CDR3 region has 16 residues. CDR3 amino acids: CASSYSGGRGTGELFF. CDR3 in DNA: TGTGCCAGCAGTTACTCGGGGGGGCGGGGGACCGGGGAGCTGTTTTTT.

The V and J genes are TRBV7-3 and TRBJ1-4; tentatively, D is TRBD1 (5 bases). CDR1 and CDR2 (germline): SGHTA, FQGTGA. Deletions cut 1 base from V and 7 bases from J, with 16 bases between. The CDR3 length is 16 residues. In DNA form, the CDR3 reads TGTGCCAGCAGCTTAAGTGGGGCCGGGCAAGGTGAAAAACTGTTTTTT. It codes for CASSLSGAGQGEKLFF.

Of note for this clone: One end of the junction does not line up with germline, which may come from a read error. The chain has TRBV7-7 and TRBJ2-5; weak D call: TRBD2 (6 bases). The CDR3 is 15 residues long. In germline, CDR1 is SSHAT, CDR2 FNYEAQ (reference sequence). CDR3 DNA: TGTGCTAGCAGCCGTATAACGGGAGTGGAAGAGACCCAGTACTTC. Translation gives CASSRITGVEETQYF.

The CDR3 coding sequence is TGCGCCAGCTCCGAAGGTGAGGGCTCCTACGAGCAGTACTTC. Translated: CASSEGEGSYEQYF. The rearrangement uses TRBV5-1 and TRBJ2-7; D perhaps matches TRBD2 (5 bases). This CDR3 has 14 residues. Per the germline V gene, CDR1 is SGHRS and CDR2 is YFSETQ. V gave up 7 bases and J gave up 0 bases, with 14 bases separating them.

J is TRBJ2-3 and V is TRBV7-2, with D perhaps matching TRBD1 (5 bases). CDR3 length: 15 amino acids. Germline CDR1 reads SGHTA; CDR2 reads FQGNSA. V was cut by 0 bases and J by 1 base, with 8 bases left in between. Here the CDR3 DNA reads TGTGCCAGCAGCTTAGCGGCAGGGCGCACAGATACGCAGTATTTT. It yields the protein CASSLAAGRTDTQYF.

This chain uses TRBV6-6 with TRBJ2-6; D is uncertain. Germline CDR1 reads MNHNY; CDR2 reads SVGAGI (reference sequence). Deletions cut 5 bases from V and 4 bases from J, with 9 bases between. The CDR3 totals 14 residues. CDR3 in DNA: TGTGCCAGCAGTCCCGCGAGGGGGGCCAACGTCCTGACTTTC. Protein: CASSPARGANVLTF.

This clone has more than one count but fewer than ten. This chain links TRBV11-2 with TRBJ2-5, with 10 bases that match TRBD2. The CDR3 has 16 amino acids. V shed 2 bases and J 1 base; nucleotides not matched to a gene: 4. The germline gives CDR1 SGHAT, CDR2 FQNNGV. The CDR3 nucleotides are TGTGCCAGCAGCTTACGAGCGGGGGGGCCCCAAGAGACCCAGTACTTC. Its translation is CASSLRAGGPQETQYF.

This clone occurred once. Here the CDR3 reads CASSTGHLNTEAFF. CDR3 bases: TGCGCCAGCAGCACCGGACACCTTAACACTGAAGCTTTCTTT. The chain combines TRBV5-1 with TRBJ1-1; weak D call: TRBD1 (5 bases). Germline-derived CDR1 and CDR2 are SGHRS and YFSETQ. Trimming took 4 bases from V and 2 from J, leaving 12 bases between them. The CDR3 has 14 residues.

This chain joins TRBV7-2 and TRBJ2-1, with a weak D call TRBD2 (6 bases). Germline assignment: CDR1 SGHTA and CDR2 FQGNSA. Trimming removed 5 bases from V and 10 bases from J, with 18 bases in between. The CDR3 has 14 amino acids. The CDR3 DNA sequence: TGTGCCAGCAGCCCTCGGGACTTATGGGGGGAGCAGTTCTTC. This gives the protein CASSPRDLWGEQFF.

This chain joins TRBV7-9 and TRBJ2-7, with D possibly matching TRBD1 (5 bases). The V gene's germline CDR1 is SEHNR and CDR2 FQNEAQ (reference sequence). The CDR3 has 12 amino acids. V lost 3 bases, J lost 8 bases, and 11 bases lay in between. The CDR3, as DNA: TGTGCCAGCAGCTTTGAAGGGGTTAAGCAGTACGTC. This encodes CASSFEGVKQYV.

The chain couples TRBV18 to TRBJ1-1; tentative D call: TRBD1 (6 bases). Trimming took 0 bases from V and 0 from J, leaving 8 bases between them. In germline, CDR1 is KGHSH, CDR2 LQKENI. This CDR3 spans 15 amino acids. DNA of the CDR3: TGTGCCAGCTCACCACCCGGACAGATGAACACTGAAGCTTTCTTT. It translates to CASSPPGQMNTEAFF.

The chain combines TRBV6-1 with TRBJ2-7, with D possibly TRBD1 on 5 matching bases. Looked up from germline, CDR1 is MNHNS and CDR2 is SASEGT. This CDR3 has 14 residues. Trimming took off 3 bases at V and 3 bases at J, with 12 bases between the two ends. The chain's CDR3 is CASSEGPNLYEQYV. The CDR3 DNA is TGTGCCAGCAGTGAGGGGCCGAACCTCTACGAGCAGTACGTC.